A selection of T cell receptor beta chains follows, all from one sample in a study of regulatory T cells in long-lasting Graves disease. TCRdb called the multiplex PCR reads again in MiXCR, with one record for every CDR3 protein. The table has roughly 440,000 distinct CDR3 sequences, about 17% seen once. This sample also belongs to another study, concerning T cells in Graves' hyperthyroidism and ophthalmopathy.

Sequenced here: peripheral blood mononuclear cells (PBMCs), sampled at new diagnosis, from a patient treated with antithyroid drugs. The receptors originated from a woman under 30 with Graves disease. Each CDR3 is given with its conserved first and last residue. The D gene is left open where the match is weak. Where a row states a size, it is once, few, many or the class of an expanded clone; other rows omit it.

J gene: TRBJ2-5
V gene: TRBV6-2/TRBV6-3
clone size: many
D gene: TRBD2
CDR3 protein: CASRQRDYTAQETQYF
CDR3 DNA: TGTGCCAGCAGACAACGGGACTACACCGCCCAAGAGACCCAGTACTTC

J gene: TRBJ2-6
V gene: TRBV7-2
clone size: few
D gene: -
CDR3 protein: CASSLRVSGANVLTF
CDR3 DNA: TGTGCCAGCAGCTTAAGGGTGTCTGGGGCCAACGTCCTGACTTTC

J gene: TRBJ2-7
V gene: TRBV14
clone size: many
D gene: -
CDR3 protein: CASSQSNQGLVEQYF
CDR3 DNA: TGTGCCAGCAGCCAAAGTAACCAGGGTTTGGTCGAGCAGTACTTC

J gene: TRBJ2-3
V gene: TRBV7-2
clone size: many
D gene: TRBD2
CDR3 protein: CASRSGLADTDTQYF
CDR3 DNA: TGTGCCAGCAGATCTGGACTAGCGGACACAGATACGCAGTATTTT

J gene: TRBJ2-1
V gene: TRBV18
clone size: -
D gene: -
CDR3 protein: CASSPRDTHEQFF
CDR3 DNA: TGTGCCAGCTCACCCCGGGACACTCATGAGCAGTTCTTC

J gene: TRBJ2-1
V gene: TRBV9
clone size: many
D gene: -
CDR3 protein: CASSVVPGNEQFF
CDR3 DNA: TGTGCCAGCAGCGTAGTCCCGGGGAATGAGCAGTTCTTC

J gene: TRBJ2-3
V gene: TRBV6-2/TRBV6-3
clone size: few
D gene: TRBD2
CDR3 protein: CANSYIAGPTDTQYF
CDR3 DNA: TGTGCCAACAGTTACATAGCGGGACCCACAGATACGCAGTATTTT

J gene: TRBJ1-2
V gene: TRBV19
clone size: few
D gene: -
CDR3 protein: CASSMRLDSLDGYTF
CDR3 DNA: TGTGCCAGTAGTATGCGCCTGGACAGCCTGGATGGCTACACCTTC

J gene: TRBJ2-3
V gene: TRBV4-1
clone size: -
D gene: TRBD1
CDR3 protein: CASSQVSGTGHGDTQYF
CDR3 DNA: TGCGCCAGCAGCCAAGTTTCTGGGACAGGGCACGGAGATACGCAGTATTTT

J gene: TRBJ2-3
V gene: TRBV27
clone size: few
D gene: TRBD1
CDR3 protein: CASSSQTGGEDTQYF
CDR3 DNA: TGTGCCAGCAGTTCCCAGACAGGGGGCGAAGATACGCAGTATTTT

J gene: TRBJ2-7
V gene: TRBV9
clone size: few
D gene: TRBD1
CDR3 protein: CASSDGTAYEQYF
CDR3 DNA: TGTGCCAGCAGCGACGGGACAGCCTACGAGCAGTACTTC

J gene: TRBJ1-1
V gene: TRBV28
clone size: many
D gene: -
CDR3 protein: CASSYIMNTEAFF
CDR3 DNA: TGTGCCAGCAGTTATATTATGAACACTGAAGCTTTCTTT

J gene: TRBJ2-3
V gene: TRBV6-2/TRBV6-3
clone size: -
D gene: TRBD1
CDR3 protein: CASSSGTGGPDTQYF
CDR3 DNA: TGTGCCAGCAGTTCCGGGACAGGGGGCCCAGATACGCAGTATTTT

J gene: TRBJ2-3
V gene: TRBV7-9
clone size: -
D gene: -
CDR3 protein: CANSLEDTQYF
CDR3 DNA: TGTGCCAACAGCTTAGAAGATACGCAGTATTTT